This TCR beta chain comes out of a study of beta chain features in type 1 diabetes. Per the germline V gene, CDR1 is SGHRS and CDR2 is YFSETQ. Trimming removed 4 bases from V and 1 base from J, with 11 bases in between. The CDR3 spans 14 residues. In this sample, this clone turned up a few times. The investigators reverse transcribed all of the isolated RNA, so they sequenced expressed TCRB transcripts. Clones were read by immunoSEQ multiplex PCR, and TCRdb kept only the in-frame ones, dropping some. The sample carries 110,000 to 150,000 clones, 6.9% recorded once. The J gene is TRBJ1-1, the V gene TRBV5-1; no clear D. This sequence was found in a woman aged 25 to 39 in good health. The specimen sequenced was central memory CD4+ T cells from blood. Written as DNA, the CDR3 is TGCGCCAGCAGCCTTGAGTCAAGGAACACTGAAGCTTTCTTT. Its protein product is CASSLESRNTEAFF.